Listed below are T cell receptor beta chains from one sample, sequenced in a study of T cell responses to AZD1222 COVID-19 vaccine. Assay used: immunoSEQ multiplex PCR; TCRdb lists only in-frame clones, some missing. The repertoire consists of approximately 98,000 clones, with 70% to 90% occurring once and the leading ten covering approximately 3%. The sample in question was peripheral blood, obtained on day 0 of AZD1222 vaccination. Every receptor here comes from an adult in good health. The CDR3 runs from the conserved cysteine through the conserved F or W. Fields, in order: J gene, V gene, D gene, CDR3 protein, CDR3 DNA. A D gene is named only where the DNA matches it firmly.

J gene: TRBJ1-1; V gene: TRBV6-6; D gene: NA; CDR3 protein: CASTTTFGAEAFF; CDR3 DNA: TGTGCCAGCACCACAACCTTCGGGGCTGAAGCTTTCTTT
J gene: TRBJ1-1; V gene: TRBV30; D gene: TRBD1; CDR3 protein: CAWSRTGAITEAFF; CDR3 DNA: TGTGCCTGGAGTAGGACAGGAGCTATCACTGAAGCTTTCTTT
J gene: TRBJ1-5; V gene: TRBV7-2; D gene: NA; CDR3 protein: CASSLWSTRGQPQHF; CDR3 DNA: TGTGCCAGCAGCTTATGGTCGACGAGGGGTCAGCCCCAGCATTTT
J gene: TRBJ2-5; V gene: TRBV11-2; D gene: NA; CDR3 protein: CASSSGRGALETQYF; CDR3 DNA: TGTGCCAGCAGCTCAGGACGGGGGGCTCTAGAGACCCAGTACTTC
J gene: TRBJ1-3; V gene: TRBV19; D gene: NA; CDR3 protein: CASSIRATFSGNTIYF; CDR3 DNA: TGTGCCAGTAGTATCCGGGCAACCTTCTCTGGAAACACCATATATTTT
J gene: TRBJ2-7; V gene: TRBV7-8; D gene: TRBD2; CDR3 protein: CASRQDRDYHYEQYF; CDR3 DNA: TGTGCCAGCAGACAAGACCGGGACTACCACTACGAGCAGTACTTC
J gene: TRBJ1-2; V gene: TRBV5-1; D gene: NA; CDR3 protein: CASSPRTGYGYTF; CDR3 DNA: TGCGCCAGCAGCCCGAGGACGGGGTATGGCTACACCTTC
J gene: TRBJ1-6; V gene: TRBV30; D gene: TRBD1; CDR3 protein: CAWSTQGAGSPLHF; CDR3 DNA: TGTGCCTGGAGTACACAGGGGGCTGGGTCACCCCTCCACTTT
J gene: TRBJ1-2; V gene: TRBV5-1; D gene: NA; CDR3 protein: CASSLGQDSFHTF; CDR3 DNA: TGCGCCAGCAGCTTGGGACAGGATTCATTCCACACCTTC
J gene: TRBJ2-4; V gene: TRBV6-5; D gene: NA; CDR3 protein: CASSYGTAIAKNIQYF; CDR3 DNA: TGTGCCAGCAGTTACGGGACCGCGATAGCCAAAAACATTCAGTACTTC